Shown below are 6 T cell receptor beta chains from a single sample sequenced in a study of resident and recirculating memory T cells in vitiligo. Clones were read by immunoSEQ multiplex PCR, and TCRdb kept only the in-frame ones, dropping some. This sample yields 40,000 to 45,000 clones, of which around nine tenths are seen a single time; 4.5% belongs to the top ten. The specimen sequenced was blood. The receptors were sampled from a male donor with vitiligo.

This clone was observed a few times. V usage is TRBV4-1 and J usage is TRBJ2-7, with 8 positions matching TRBD1. Germline trimming cut 4 bases from V and 5 bases from J; bases unmatched to any gene: 1. Germline values: CDR1 MGHRA, CDR2 YSYEKL. The CDR3 totals 12 residues. The CDR3 DNA sequence: TGCGCCAGCAGCCTGACAGGGGACGAGCAGTACTTC. Its protein product is CASSLTGDEQYF.

The chain links TRBV15 to TRBJ1-2; D remains ambiguous. From germline, CDR1 is LNHNV and CDR2 YYDKDF (reference sequence). This CDR3 is built from 10 residues. V was shortened by 3 bases and J by 12 bases, with 8 bases between the two germline ends. CDR3 residues: CATSSPPHTF. The CDR3 DNA is TGTGCCACCAGCAGCCCCCCTCACACCTTC.

This sequence joins TRBV15 and TRBJ1-2; a possible D gene is TRBD1 (6 bases). V lost 0 bases and J 4 bases, leaving 12 bases between the germline ends. The CDR3 is 15 amino acids. Germline V gene lookup returns CDR1 LNHNV and CDR2 YYDKDF (reference sequence). The CDR3 DNA sequence: TGTGCCACCAGCAGAGAGGGGGCAGGGACCTATGGCTACACCTTC. This gives the protein CATSREGAGTYGYTF. Full variable domain (remainder filled in from reference TRBV15 and TRBJ1-2): DAMVIQNPRYQVTQFGKPVTLSCSQTLNHNVMYWYQQKSSQAPKLLFHYYDKDFNNEADTPDNFQSRRPNTSFCFLDIRSPGLGDTAMYLCATSREGAGTYGYTFGSGTRLTVV.

This clone was detected only once. This chain uses TRBV5-6 with TRBJ2-5; D remains ambiguous. The CDR3 is 12 amino acids. V lost 0 bases, J lost 2 bases, and 2 bases lay in between. The germline gives CDR1 SGHDT, CDR2 YYEEEE. CDR3 sequence reads: CASSLVQETQYF. For the CDR3, the DNA is TGTGCCAGCAGCTTGGTACAAGAGACCCAGTACTTC.

The chain employs TRBV5-8 and TRBJ1-2, with 8 nucleotides matching TRBD1. The CDR3 totals 15 residues. Germline-derived CDR1 and CDR2 are SGHTS and YDEGEE. V gave up 0 bases and J gave up 1 base; unmatched junction bases: 2. The CDR3 coding sequence is TGTGCCAGCAGCTTGGGGACAGGGCATAACTATGGCTACACCTTC. It yields the protein CASSLGTGHNYGYTF.

The rearrangement joins TRBV11-3 to TRBJ1-1; 11 bases line up with TRBD1. The CDR3 has 15 amino acids. Germline assignment: CDR1 SGHNT and CDR2 YENEEA. Trimming took 5 bases from V and 1 from J; bases not matched to a gene: 3. DNA for the CDR3: TGTGCCAGCAGCGCGGGACAGGGGGAGAACACTGAAGCTTTCTTT. It is translated as CASSAGQGENTEAFF.